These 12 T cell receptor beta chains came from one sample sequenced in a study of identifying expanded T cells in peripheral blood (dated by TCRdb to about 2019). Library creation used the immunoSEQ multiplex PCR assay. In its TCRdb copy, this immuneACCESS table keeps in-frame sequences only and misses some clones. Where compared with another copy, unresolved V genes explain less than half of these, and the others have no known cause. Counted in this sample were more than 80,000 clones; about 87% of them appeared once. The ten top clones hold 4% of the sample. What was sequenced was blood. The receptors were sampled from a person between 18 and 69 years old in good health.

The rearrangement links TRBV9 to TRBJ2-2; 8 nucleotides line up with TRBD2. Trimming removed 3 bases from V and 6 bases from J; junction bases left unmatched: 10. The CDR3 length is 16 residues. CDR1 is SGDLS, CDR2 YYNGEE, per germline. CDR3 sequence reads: CASSASGGLVPGELFF. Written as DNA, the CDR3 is TGTGCCAGCAGCGCGTCCGGGGGACTAGTACCCGGGGAGCTGTTTTTT.

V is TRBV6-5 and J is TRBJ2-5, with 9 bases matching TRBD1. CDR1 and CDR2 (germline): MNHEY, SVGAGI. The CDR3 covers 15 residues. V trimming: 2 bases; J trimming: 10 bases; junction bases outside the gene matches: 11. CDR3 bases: TGTGCCAGCAGTTACAGGGGGGACAGGGATCAACGCCAGTACTTC. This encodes CASSYRGDRDQRQYF.

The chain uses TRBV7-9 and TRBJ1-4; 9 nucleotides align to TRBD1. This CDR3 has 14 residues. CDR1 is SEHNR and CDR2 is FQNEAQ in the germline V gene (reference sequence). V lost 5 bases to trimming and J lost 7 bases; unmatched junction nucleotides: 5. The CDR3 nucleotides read TGTGCCAGCAGCCCAGGACAGGGGAGTGAAAAACTGTTTTTT. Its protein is CASSPGQGSEKLFF. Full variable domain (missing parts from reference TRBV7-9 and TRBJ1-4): DTGVSQNPRHKITKRGQNVTFRCDPISEHNRLYWYRQTLGQGPEFLTYFQNEAQLEKSRLLSDRFSAERPKGSFSTLEIQRTEQGDSAMYLCASSPGQGSEKLFFGSGTQLSVL.

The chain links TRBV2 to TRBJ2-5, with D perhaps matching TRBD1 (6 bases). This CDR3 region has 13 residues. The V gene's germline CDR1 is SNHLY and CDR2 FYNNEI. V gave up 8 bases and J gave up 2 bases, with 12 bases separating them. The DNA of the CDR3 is TGTGCCAGCGGGGACACTCGGCAAGAGACCCAGTACTTC. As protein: CASGDTRQETQYF.

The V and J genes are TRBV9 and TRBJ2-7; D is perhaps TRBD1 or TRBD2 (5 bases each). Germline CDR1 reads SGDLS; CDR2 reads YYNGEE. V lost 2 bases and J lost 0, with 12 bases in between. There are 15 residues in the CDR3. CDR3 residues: CASSVGTARSYEQYF. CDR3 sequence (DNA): TGTGCCAGCAGCGTTGGGACCGCGCGCTCCTACGAGCAGTACTTC. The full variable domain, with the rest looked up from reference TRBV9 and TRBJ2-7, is DSGVTQTPKHLITATGQRVTLRCSPRSGDLSVYWYQQSLDQGLQFLIQYYNGEERAKGNILERFSAQQFPDLHSELNLSSLELGDSALYFCASSVGTARSYEQYFGPGTRLTVT.

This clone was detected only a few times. Here the CDR3 reads CASSLEAGASYNYGYTF. DNA of the CDR3: TGCGCCAGCAGCTTGGAAGCTGGGGCCAGTTACAACTATGGCTACACCTTC. V usage is TRBV5-1 and J usage is TRBJ1-2, with D perhaps TRBD1 (5 bases). This CDR3 is built from 17 residues. Germline CDR1 SGHRS, CDR2 YFSETQ. The V end was cut by 0 bases, the J end by 2 bases, with 17 bases between.

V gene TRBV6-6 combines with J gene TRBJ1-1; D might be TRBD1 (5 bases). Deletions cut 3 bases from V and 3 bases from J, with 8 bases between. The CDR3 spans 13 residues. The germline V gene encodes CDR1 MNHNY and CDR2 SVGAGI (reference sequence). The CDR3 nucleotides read TGTGCCAGCAGTTATGGGGACTACACTGAAGCTTTCTTT. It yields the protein CASSYGDYTEAFF.

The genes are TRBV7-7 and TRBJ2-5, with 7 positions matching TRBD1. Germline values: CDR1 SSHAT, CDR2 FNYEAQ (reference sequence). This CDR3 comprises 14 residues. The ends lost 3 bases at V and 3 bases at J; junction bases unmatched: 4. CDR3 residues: CASSLTGIKETQYF. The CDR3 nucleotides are TGTGCCAGCAGCTTGACAGGGATAAAAGAGACCCAGTACTTC.

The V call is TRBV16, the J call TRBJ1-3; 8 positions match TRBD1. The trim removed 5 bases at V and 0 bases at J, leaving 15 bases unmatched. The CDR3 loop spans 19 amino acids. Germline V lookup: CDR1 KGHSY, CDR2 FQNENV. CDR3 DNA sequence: TGTGCCAGCAGCAAAAGAGACAGGGGCCTCTCAGACTCTGGAAACACCATATATTTT. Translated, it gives CASSKRDRGLSDSGNTIYF.

This CDR3 is CASSLLSGASTDTQYF. The CDR3 DNA is TGTGCCAGCAGCTTGTTATCCGGGGCTAGCACAGATACGCAGTATTTT. The chain joins TRBV5-8 to TRBJ2-3; possibly TRBD1 or TRBD2 for D (5 bases each). The CDR3 covers 16 residues. Trimming shortened V by 1 base and J by 0 bases, and 12 bases separated the two germline ends. Germline CDR1 and CDR2: SGHTS and YDEGEE.

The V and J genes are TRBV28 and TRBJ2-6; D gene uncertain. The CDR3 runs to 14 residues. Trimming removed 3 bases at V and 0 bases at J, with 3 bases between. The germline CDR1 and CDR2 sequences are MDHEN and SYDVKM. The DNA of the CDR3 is TGTGCCAGCAGTTTGCACTCTGGGGCCAACGTCCTGACTTTC. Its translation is CASSLHSGANVLTF. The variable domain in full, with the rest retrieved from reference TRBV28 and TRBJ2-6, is DVKVTQSSRYLVKRTGEKVFLECVQDMDHENMFWYRQDPGLGLRLIYFSYDVKMKEKGDIPEGYSVSREKKERFSLILESASTNQTSMYLCASSLHSGANVLTFGAGSRLTVL.

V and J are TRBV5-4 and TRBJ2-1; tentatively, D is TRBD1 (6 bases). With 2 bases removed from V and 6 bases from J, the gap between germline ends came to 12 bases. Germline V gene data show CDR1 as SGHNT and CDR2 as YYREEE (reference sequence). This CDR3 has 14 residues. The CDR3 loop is CASSFDRRGNEQFF. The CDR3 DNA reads TGTGCCAGCAGCTTTGACAGGAGAGGCAATGAGCAGTTCTTC.